The 14 T cell receptor beta chains in this list originate from one sample, sequenced in a study of blood T cells in healthy people across ages. Sample-barcoded 5' priming and a J-beta primer mix drove a second PCR of about 6 to 12 cycles. TCRdb called the 5' RACE reads again in MiXCR, with one record for every CDR3 protein. The data hold about 720,000 distinct CDR3 sequences, with approximately 22% observed a single time. Sequencing was done on a sample of blood. The receptors were gathered from a man in his sixties or seventies in good health.

The chain uses TRBV7-2 and TRBJ2-2; the D gene is possibly TRBD2 (6 bases). CDR3 length: 15 residues. Germline CDR1 is SGHTA and CDR2 is FQGNSA. The V gene lost 8 bases and the J gene lost 5 bases, with 18 bases spanning the gap. CDR3 bases: TGTGCCAGCTCTGGTGCGAGCGGGTTGACCGGGGAGCTGTTTTTT. It encodes CASSGASGLTGELFF. The full variable domain, rest sourced from reference TRBV7-2 and TRBJ2-2, is GAGVSQSPSNKVTEKGKDVELRCDPISGHTALYWYRQSLGQGLEFLIYFQGNSAPDKSGLPSDRFSAERTGGSVSTLTIQRTQQEDSAVYLCASSGASGLTGELFFGEGSRLTVL.

The rearrangement uses TRBV11-2 and TRBJ2-7, with 7 bases identical to TRBD1. The CDR3 is 14 amino acids. CDR1 and CDR2 from the germline V gene are SGHAT and FQNNGV. The trim removed 5 bases at V and 5 bases at J, leaving 9 bases unmatched. The CDR3 DNA sequence: TGTGCCAGCAGCCGACAGACAGGGAGAAACGAGCAGTACTTC. Its protein product is CASSRQTGRNEQYF.

This clonotype was seen more than once but under ten times. The junction departs from germline at one end; a sequencing error may be responsible. V and J are TRBV5-4 and TRBJ1-1; 8 nucleotides match TRBD1. Germline V gene data show CDR1 as SGHNT and CDR2 as YYREEE (reference sequence). This CDR3 is built from 14 residues. CDR3 protein: CASRLDRVSTEAFF. CDR3 bases: TGTGCCAGCAGATTGGACAGGGTTTCCACTGAAGCTTTCTTT.

This clonotype was seen more than once but under ten times. The V call is TRBV28, the J call TRBJ2-7; TRBD2 matches 13 bases. CDR1 MDHEN and CDR2 SYDVKM come from the germline V gene. The CDR3 has 15 amino acids. With 6 bases clipped from V and 2 bases from J, the junction kept 4 bases outside the gene matches. CDR3 sequence: CASSAGTSGTYEQYF. CDR3 DNA sequence: TGTGCCAGCAGCGCCGGGACTAGCGGGACCTACGAGCAGTACTTC.

This chain uses TRBV5-1 with TRBJ2-3; possible D gene TRBD2, 6 bases. Germline lookup yields CDR1 SGHRS and CDR2 YFSETQ. The V and J ends lost 5 bases and 2 bases respectively, with 12 bases between them. CDR3 length: 14 amino acids. The CDR3: CASSGGRYTDTQYF. In DNA form, the CDR3 reads TGCGCCAGCAGTGGAGGGAGATACACAGATACGCAGTATTTT.

This rearrangement joins TRBV9 to TRBJ2-7; a weak D match, TRBD1 (5 bases). Looked up from germline, CDR1 is SGDLS and CDR2 is YYNGEE. The CDR3 contains 15 residues. Trimming removed 0 bases from V and 6 bases from J, with 16 bases in between. The CDR3 region has the DNA TGTGCCAGCAGCGTAGGGGGCCCCGAGCATGGCGAGCAGTACTTC. Protein: CASSVGGPEHGEQYF. Full variable domain (missing parts from reference TRBV9 and TRBJ2-7): DSGVTQTPKHLITATGQRVTLRCSPRSGDLSVYWYQQSLDQGLQFLIQYYNGEERAKGNILERFSAQQFPDLHSELNLSSLELGDSALYFCASSVGGPEHGEQYFGPGTRLTVT.

This clonotype showed up just a few times. The junction and the germline gene differ at one end; a read error may be behind it. The CDR3: CASSPRRGTNILTF. CDR3 coding DNA: TGTGCCAGCAGCCCCCGTCGGGGAACCAACATCCTGACTTTC. The V gene is TRBV12-3 or TRBV12-4, the J gene TRBJ2-6, with TRBD2 as a possible D gene (5 bases). The CDR3 has 14 residues.

V and J are TRBV10-3 and TRBJ2-1; 9 bases line up with TRBD1. This CDR3 region has 18 residues. Per the germline V gene, CDR1 is ENHRY and CDR2 is SYGVKD. V gave up 7 bases and J gave up 0 bases; unmatched junction bases: 13. The CDR3 DNA reads as TGTGCCATCAAGGGGACAGGGTCTTCCCACTCCTCCTACAATGAGCAGTTCTTC. It translates to CAIKGTGSSHSSYNEQFF.

The gene calls are TRBV20-1 and TRBJ2-5; no clear D gene. The CDR3 runs 13 residues. Trimming removed 6 bases at V and 0 bases at J, with 11 bases between. From germline, CDR1 is DFQATT and CDR2 SNEGSKA (reference sequence). The CDR3 nucleotides read TGCAGTGCACAACACACGAACCAAGAGACCCAGTACTTC. Translating it yields CSAQHTNQETQYF.

In this sample, this clonotype turned up a few times. CDR3 sequence reads: CASSLGLADYYEQYV. The CDR3 bases are TGTGCCAGCAGCTTAGGGCTAGCGGACTACTACGAGCAGTACGTC. This chain joins TRBV11-2 and TRBJ2-7; 7 bases match TRBD2. The V gene end was trimmed by 1 base and the J gene end by 3 bases; junction bases not matched to a gene: 6. The CDR3 has 15 amino acids. Germline V gene lookup returns CDR1 SGHAT and CDR2 FQNNGV.

This clonotype has just a few counts. The chain employs TRBV3-1 and TRBJ2-3, with D possibly being TRBD2 (6 bases). The CDR3 runs to 15 residues. V dropped 3 bases and J dropped 4 bases, with 14 bases sitting between them. Per the germline V gene, CDR1 is LGHDT and CDR2 is YNNKEL (reference sequence). The DNA of the CDR3 is TGTGCCAGCAGCCAGGAGGGTCTGTTTCCAGATACGCAGTATTTT. It codes for CASSQEGLFPDTQYF.

This clonotype was counted many times. The V gene is TRBV7-2, the J gene TRBJ2-5; 7 bases match TRBD2. Germline values: CDR1 SGHTA, CDR2 FQGNSA. The length of the CDR3 is 13 residues. Trimming removed 6 bases from V and 2 bases from J; junction bases left unmatched: 3. The CDR3 DNA reads TGTGCCAGCAGGCTAGCGGCTCAAGAGACCCAGTACTTC. Its translation: CASRLAAQETQYF.

This chain joins TRBV7-8 and TRBJ2-1; D is ambiguous. The germline V and J ends were trimmed by 7 bases and 8 bases, with 12 bases remaining between them. Per the germline V gene, CDR1 is SGHVS and CDR2 is FQNEAQ. CDR3 length: 12 residues. This chain's CDR3 is CASTQQGHEQFF. DNA for the CDR3: TGTGCCAGCACTCAGCAAGGGCATGAGCAGTTCTTC. The whole variable domain, remainder taken from reference TRBV7-8 and TRBJ2-1, is GAGVSQSPRYKVAKRGQDVALRCDPISGHVSLFWYQQALGQGPEFLTYFQNEAQLDKSGLPSDRFFAERPEGSVSTLKIQRTQQEDSAVYLCASTQQGHEQFFGPGTRLTVL.

The CDR3 nucleotides read TGCGCCAGCAGCTTACCTCCGGGACAGTCGGATGGCTACACCTTC. Protein: CASSLPPGQSDGYTF. The J gene is TRBJ1-2, the V gene TRBV5-1; 7 bases are shared with TRBD1. The CDR3 length is 15 residues. The V gene end was trimmed by 2 bases and the J gene end by 6 bases; junction bases not matched to a gene: 10. CDR1 and CDR2 from the germline V gene are SGHRS and YFSETQ.